This entry lists 25 T cell receptor beta chains sequenced from one sample in a study of blood T cell repertoires in COVID-19. The method was immunoSEQ multiplex PCR; TCRdb's version includes in-frame clones alone and lacks a portion of them. The data contain over 250,000 clones, around 87% of them seen just once; the ten biggest clones take up less than 3%. Sequencing was performed on peripheral blood. Source of these receptors: a woman between 50 and 59 years old with acute or convalescent COVID-19.

The chain combines TRBV19 with TRBJ2-3; D perhaps matches TRBD2 (6 bases). Germline V gives CDR1 LNHDA, CDR2 SQIVND (reference sequence). V was pared by 3 bases and J by 4 bases, with 11 bases between. The CDR3 loop spans 14 amino acids. The CDR3 reads CASSIQRVPDTQYF. As DNA, the CDR3 is TGTGCCAGTAGTATTCAGCGGGTCCCAGATACGCAGTATTTT.

The chain links TRBV23-1 to TRBJ2-7, with D maybe TRBD2 (6 bases). TRBV23-1 is flagged as an ORF with uncertain function. The V end was cut by 4 bases, the J end by 2 bases, with 21 bases between. The CDR3 covers 17 residues. CDR3 in amino acids: CASSRPPEGGPPYEQYF. The CDR3 DNA follows: TGCGCCAGCAGTCGACCCCCGGAGGGCGGGCCTCCCTACGAGCAGTACTTC.

The gene calls are TRBV7-2 and TRBJ2-5; 12 bases map to TRBD2. Germline V CDR1 and CDR2: SGHTA, FQGNSA. CDR3 length: 15 amino acids. V shed 4 bases, J shed 4 bases, and the junction held 4 bases outside the gene matches. This CDR3 is CASSSELAGGETQYF. The CDR3 DNA sequence: TGTGCCAGCAGCTCGGAACTAGCGGGAGGAGAGACCCAGTACTTC.

This sequence joins TRBV7-9 and TRBJ2-5; TRBD2 matches at 10 bases. CDR1 is SEHNR and CDR2 is FQNEAQ in the germline V gene (reference sequence). Trimming took 5 bases from V and 2 from J; bases not matched to a gene: 5. The CDR3 length is 15 residues. The CDR3 sequence: CASSKSLAGQETQYF. The DNA for the CDR3 is TGTGCCAGCAGCAAATCACTAGCGGGGCAAGAGACCCAGTACTTC.

This chain uses TRBV7-8 with TRBJ2-2; 11 bases agree with TRBD2. From germline, CDR1 is SGHVS and CDR2 FQNEAQ. The junction had 12 bases not matched to a gene; V was cut back by 3 bases and J by 6 bases. There are 18 residues in the CDR3. The DNA of the CDR3 is TGTGCCAGCAGCTTCCGACAGCTAGCGGGAGGTACTTCCGGGGAGCTGTTTTTT. Protein sequence: CASSFRQLAGGTSGELFF.

The chain has TRBV5-1 and TRBJ1-1, with a weak D call TRBD1 (5 bases). With 6 bases removed from V and 1 base from J, the gap between germline ends came to 10 bases. Germline V CDR1 and CDR2: SGHRS, YFSETQ. The CDR3 covers 13 residues. CDR3 in amino acids: CASTEQGNTEAFF. The CDR3 nucleotides read TGCGCCAGCACCGAGCAGGGGAACACTGAAGCTTTCTTT.

The chain couples TRBV18 to TRBJ1-5; D gene uncertain. CDR1 is KGHSH and CDR2 is LQKENI in the germline V gene. The CDR3 length is 13 residues. V was pared by 1 base and J by 3 bases, with 4 bases between. In nucleotides, the CDR3 is TGTGCCAGCTCACCACTCTACAATCAGCCCCAGCATTTT. It translates to CASSPLYNQPQHF.

The CDR3 here is CSASGQGSYGYTF. CDR3 bases: TGCAGTGCTAGTGGGCAGGGTAGCTATGGCTACACCTTC. The chain recombines TRBV20-1 with TRBJ1-2; the D gene is possibly TRBD1 (5 bases). The V gene's germline CDR1 is DFQATT and CDR2 SNEGSKA (reference sequence). Between the trimmed V and J ends, which lost 3 bases and 4 bases, there was a span of 12 bases. This CDR3 region has 13 residues.

The V call is TRBV5-1, the J call TRBJ2-7; 7 bases map to TRBD2. The germline CDR1 and CDR2 sequences are SGHRS and YFSETQ. This CDR3 has 16 residues. V trimming: 0 bases; J trimming: 0 bases; junction bases outside the gene matches: 6. In DNA form, the CDR3 reads TGCGCCAGCAGCTTGGGGGCTCGGGGGGACTCCTACGAGCAGTACTTC. This translates into CASSLGARGDSYEQYF.

The table lists this clone with a count of one. This chain connects TRBV10-3 to TRBJ2-1; 9 bases line up with TRBD2. The CDR3 covers 16 residues. The J segment lost 5 bases and the V segment lost 4 bases, leaving 9 bases of the junction unmatched. The germline gives CDR1 ENHRY, CDR2 SYGVKD. CDR3 loop: CAISGASGRLHNEQFF. CDR3 DNA sequence: TGTGCCATCAGTGGGGCCAGCGGGAGGCTCCACAATGAGCAGTTCTTC.

V usage is TRBV9 and J usage is TRBJ1-2; weak D call: TRBD1 (5 bases). The CDR3 has 16 residues. Trimming cost V 4 bases and J 0 bases, with 16 bases left between them. CDR1 and CDR2 from the germline V gene are SGDLS and YYNGEE. CDR3 bases: TGTGCCAGCAGCTATCTGGAGACAGCGACTAACTATGGCTACACCTTC. Translated, it gives CASSYLETATNYGYTF.

The genes are TRBV27 and TRBJ2-3; possible D gene TRBD2, 5 bases. The CDR3 runs 14 residues. Per germline, CDR1 MNHEY and CDR2 SMNVEV (reference sequence). Between the trimmed V and J ends, which lost 6 bases and 1 base, there was a span of 11 bases. DNA of the CDR3: TGTGCCAGCAGAAGGGAGCCCCGCACAGATACGCAGTATTTT. Protein sequence: CASRREPRTDTQYF.

The chain links TRBV6-5 to TRBJ2-2; 14 nucleotides line up with TRBD2. The junction had 3 bases not matched to a gene; V was cut back by 6 bases and J by 6 bases. Germline V gene data show CDR1 as MNHEY and CDR2 as SVGAGI. The CDR3 runs 15 residues. The CDR3 loop reads CASREGLAGAGELFF. The CDR3 DNA is TGTGCCAGCAGGGAGGGACTAGCGGGAGCCGGGGAGCTGTTTTTT.

The V gene is TRBV28, the J gene TRBJ2-7; TRBD1 agrees at 8 bases. Germline V gene lookup returns CDR1 MDHEN and CDR2 SYDVKM. CDR3 length equals 16 residues. After removal of 4 bases from V and 6 bases from J, the junction contained 14 bases not matched to a gene. In DNA, the CDR3 is TGTGCCAGCAGTTCCCCTTCCGGTCACACAGGGGGCGAGCAGTACTTC. It encodes CASSSPSGHTGGEQYF. The full variable domain, completed using reference TRBV28 and TRBJ2-7, is DVKVTQSSRYLVKRTGEKVFLECVQDMDHENMFWYRQDPGLGLRLIYFSYDVKMKEKGDIPEGYSVSREKKERFSLILESASTNQTSMYLCASSSPSGHTGGEQYFGPGTRLTVT.

This chain uses TRBV2 with TRBJ2-5, with TRBD1 matching over 7 bases. The germline CDR1 and CDR2 sequences are SNHLY and FYNNEI. V lost 4 bases to trimming and J lost 6 bases; unmatched junction nucleotides: 14. CDR3 size: 16 residues. CDR3 bases: TGTGCCAGCAGTGGTGTGCTCACAGGGGTAGGGAAGACCCAGTACTTC. Translation: CASSGVLTGVGKTQYF.

This chain links TRBV18 with TRBJ2-5; weak D call: TRBD1 (6 bases). The CDR3 totals 14 residues. Germline CDR1 and CDR2: KGHSH and LQKENI. V lost 3 bases to trimming and J lost 3 bases, with 11 bases between them. The CDR3 here is CASSPLNREETQYF. Written as DNA, the CDR3 is TGTGCCAGCTCACCTTTGAACAGGGAAGAGACCCAGTACTTC.

This chain uses TRBV5-4 with TRBJ2-3, with 11 bases fitting TRBD1. The V segment lost 4 bases and the J segment 5 bases; nucleotides outside the gene matches: 3. CDR3 length: 14 residues. CDR1 is SGHNT and CDR2 is YYREEE in the germline V gene (reference sequence). The CDR3 DNA reads TGTGCCAGCAGCCGGGGACAGGGGGAAGATACGCAGTATTTT. Its translation: CASSRGQGEDTQYF.

This clone showed up just once. V gene TRBV24-1 combines with J gene TRBJ2-5, with 13 bases lining up with TRBD2. CDR1 is KGHDR, CDR2 SFDVKD, per germline. V shed 5 bases, J shed 1 base, and the junction held 9 bases outside the gene matches. The CDR3 spans 18 residues. This CDR3 reads CATSVLTGTSGIQETQYF. The CDR3 nucleotides read TGTGCCACCAGTGTCCTCACCGGGACTAGCGGGATCCAAGAGACCCAGTACTTC.

The chain carries TRBV5-1 and TRBJ2-3, with 7 positions matching TRBD1. Germline V gives CDR1 SGHRS, CDR2 YFSETQ. The CDR3 has 16 residues. V was pared by 4 bases and J by 2 bases, with 10 bases of the junction left unmatched. CDR3 region: CASSMGLGQHTDTQYF. Written as DNA, the CDR3 is TGCGCCAGCAGCATGGGGCTGGGACAGCACACAGATACGCAGTATTTT. The full variable domain, with the rest looked up from reference TRBV5-1 and TRBJ2-3, is KAGVTQTPRYLIKTRGQQVTLSCSPISGHRSVSWYQQTPGQGLQFLFEYFSETQRNKGNFPGRFSGRQFSNSRSEMNVSTLELGDSALYLCASSMGLGQHTDTQYFGPGTRLTVL.

This clone appeared a single time. The J gene is TRBJ2-7, the V gene TRBV7-2; tentatively, D is TRBD2 (5 bases). The CDR3 covers 15 residues. From germline, CDR1 is SGHTA and CDR2 FQGNSA. Trimming removed 7 bases from V and 3 bases from J, with 19 bases in between. The CDR3 bases are TGTGCCAGCACCCGCACCTCGAATAGCGTCTACGAGCAGTACTTC. As protein: CASTRTSNSVYEQYF.

V is TRBV5-1 and J is TRBJ2-5; 7 bases are shared with TRBD1. The CDR3 contains 14 residues. Trimming cost V 4 bases and J 2 bases; bases outside gene matches: 5. From germline, CDR1 is SGHRS and CDR2 YFSETQ. CDR3 residues: CASSLGTVQETQYF. In DNA form, the CDR3 reads TGCGCCAGCAGCCTAGGGACAGTTCAAGAGACCCAGTACTTC.

This CDR3 is CAISESPAGATNEQFF. DNA of the CDR3: TGTGCCATCAGTGAGTCTCCAGCGGGAGCTACCAATGAGCAGTTCTTC. The rearrangement links TRBV10-3 to TRBJ2-1; 8 bases line up with TRBD2. CDR1 is ENHRY and CDR2 is SYGVKD in the germline V gene. V was clipped by 0 bases and J by 6 bases; unmatched bases: 7. CDR3 length equals 16 residues.

The genes are TRBV23-1 and TRBJ2-1; unclear D gene. TRBV23-1 is treated as an ORF (open reading frame) with a function not yet certain. The V end was cut by 2 bases, the J end by 2 bases, with 10 bases between. This CDR3 comprises 15 residues. CDR3 nucleotide sequence: TGCGCCAGCAGTCAAATCCGGTTGGCCTACAATGAGCAGTTCTTC. It is translated as CASSQIRLAYNEQFF.

This chain uses TRBV6-4 with TRBJ2-2; possibly TRBD1 for D (6 bases). V was clipped by 0 bases and J by 1 base, with 6 bases between them. CDR3 length equals 15 residues. Germline lookup yields CDR1 MRHNA and CDR2 SNTAGT. The CDR3 loop is CASSDSGGNTGELFF. The CDR3 coding sequence is TGTGCCAGCAGTGACTCAGGGGGGAACACCGGGGAGCTGTTTTTT.

The gene calls are TRBV11-3 and TRBJ2-1; 9 bases are shared with TRBD2. The CDR3 covers 15 residues. The germline V gene encodes CDR1 SGHNT and CDR2 YENEEA. Trimming cost V 3 bases and J 0 bases; bases outside gene matches: 0. The CDR3 bases are TGTGCCAGCAGCTTTAGCGGGAGCTCCTACAATGAGCAGTTCTTC. Its protein is CASSFSGSSYNEQFF.